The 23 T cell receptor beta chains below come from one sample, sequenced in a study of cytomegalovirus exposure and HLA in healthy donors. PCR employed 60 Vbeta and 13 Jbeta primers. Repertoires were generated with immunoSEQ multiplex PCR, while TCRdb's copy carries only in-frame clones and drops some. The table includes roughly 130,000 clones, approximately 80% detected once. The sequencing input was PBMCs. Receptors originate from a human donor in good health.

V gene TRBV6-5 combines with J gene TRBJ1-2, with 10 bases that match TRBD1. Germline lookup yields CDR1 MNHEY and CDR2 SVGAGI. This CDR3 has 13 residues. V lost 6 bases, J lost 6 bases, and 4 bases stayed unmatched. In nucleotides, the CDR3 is TGTGCCAGCAGATGGACAGGGGGGGATGGCTACACCTTC. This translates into CASRWTGGDGYTF.

The CDR3 coding sequence is TGCGCCAGCAGCTTGGCCCCTAGCGGGGAAACCGGGGAGCTGTTTTTT. It yields the protein CASSLAPSGETGELFF. This chain connects TRBV5-1 to TRBJ2-2; the match to TRBD2 covers 9 bases. The CDR3 has 16 amino acids. V was pared by 0 bases and J by 5 bases, with 5 bases of the junction left unmatched. The germline V gene has CDR1 SGHRS and CDR2 YFSETQ. The variable domain in full, completed from reference TRBV5-1 and TRBJ2-2, reads KAGVTQTPRYLIKTRGQQVTLSCSPISGHRSVSWYQQTPGQGLQFLFEYFSETQRNKGNFPGRFSGRQFSNSRSEMNVSTLELGDSALYLCASSLAPSGETGELFFGEGSRLTVL.

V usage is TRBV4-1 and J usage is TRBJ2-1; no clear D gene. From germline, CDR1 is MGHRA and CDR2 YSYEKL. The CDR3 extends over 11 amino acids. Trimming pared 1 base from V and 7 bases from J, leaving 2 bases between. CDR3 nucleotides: TGCGCCAGCAGCCAAGTAAATGAGCAGTTCTTC. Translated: CASSQVNEQFF.

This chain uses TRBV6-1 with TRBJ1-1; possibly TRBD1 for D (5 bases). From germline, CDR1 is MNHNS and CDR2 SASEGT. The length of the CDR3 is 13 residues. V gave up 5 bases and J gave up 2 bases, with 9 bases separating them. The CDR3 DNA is TGTGCCAGCAGTTCACAGGATAACACTGAAGCTTTCTTT. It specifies CASSSQDNTEAFF.

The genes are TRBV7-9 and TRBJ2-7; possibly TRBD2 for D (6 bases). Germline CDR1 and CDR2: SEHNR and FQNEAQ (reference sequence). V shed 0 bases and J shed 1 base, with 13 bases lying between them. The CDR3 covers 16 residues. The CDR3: CASSLAGRRGSYEQYF. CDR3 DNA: TGTGCCAGCAGCTTAGCGGGGAGGAGGGGTTCCTACGAGCAGTACTTC. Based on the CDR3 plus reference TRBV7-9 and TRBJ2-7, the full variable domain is DTGVSQNPRHKITKRGQNVTFRCDPISEHNRLYWYRQTLGQGPEFLTYFQNEAQLEKSRLLSDRFSAERPKGSFSTLEIQRTEQGDSAMYLCASSLAGRRGSYEQYFGPGTRLTVT.

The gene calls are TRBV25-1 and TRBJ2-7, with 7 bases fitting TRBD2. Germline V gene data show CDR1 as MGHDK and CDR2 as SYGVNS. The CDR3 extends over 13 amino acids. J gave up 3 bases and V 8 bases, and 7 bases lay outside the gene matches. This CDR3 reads CASFGEGLYEQYF. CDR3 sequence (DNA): TGTGCCAGCTTTGGGGAGGGCCTCTACGAGCAGTACTTC.

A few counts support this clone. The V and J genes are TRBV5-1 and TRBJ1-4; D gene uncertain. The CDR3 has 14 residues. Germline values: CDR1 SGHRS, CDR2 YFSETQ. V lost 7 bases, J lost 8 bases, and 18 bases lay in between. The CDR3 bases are TGCGCCAGCTCCCTGGAGGGCGCGGGGGAAAAACTGTTTTTT. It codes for CASSLEGAGEKLFF.

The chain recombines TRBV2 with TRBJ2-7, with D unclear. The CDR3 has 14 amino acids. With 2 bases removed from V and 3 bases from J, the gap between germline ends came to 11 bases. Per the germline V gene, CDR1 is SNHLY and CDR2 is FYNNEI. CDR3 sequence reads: CASSELGQIYEQYF. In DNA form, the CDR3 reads TGTGCCAGCAGTGAACTTGGGCAGATCTACGAGCAGTACTTC.

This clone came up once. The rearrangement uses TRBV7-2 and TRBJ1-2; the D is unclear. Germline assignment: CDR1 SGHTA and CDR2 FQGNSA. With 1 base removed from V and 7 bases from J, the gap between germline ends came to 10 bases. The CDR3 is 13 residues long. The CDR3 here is CASSLVAESGYTF. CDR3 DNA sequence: TGTGCCAGCAGCTTAGTCGCAGAATCTGGCTACACCTTC.

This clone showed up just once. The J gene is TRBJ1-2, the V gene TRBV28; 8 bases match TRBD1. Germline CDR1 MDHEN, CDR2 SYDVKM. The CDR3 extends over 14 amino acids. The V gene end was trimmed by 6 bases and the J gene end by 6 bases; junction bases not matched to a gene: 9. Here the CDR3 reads CASSLMTGVDGYTF. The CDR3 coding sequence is TGTGCCAGCAGCCTAATGACAGGGGTTGATGGCTACACCTTC.

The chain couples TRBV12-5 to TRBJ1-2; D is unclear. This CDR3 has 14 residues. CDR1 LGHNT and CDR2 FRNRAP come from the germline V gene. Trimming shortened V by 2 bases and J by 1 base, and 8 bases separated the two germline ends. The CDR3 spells CASGLTGGNYGYTF. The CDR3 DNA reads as TGTGCTAGTGGTTTGACGGGAGGTAACTATGGCTACACCTTC.

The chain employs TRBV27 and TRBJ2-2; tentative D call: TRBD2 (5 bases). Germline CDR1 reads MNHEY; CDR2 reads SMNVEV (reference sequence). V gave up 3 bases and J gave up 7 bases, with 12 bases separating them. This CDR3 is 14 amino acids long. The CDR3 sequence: CASSFYGEGGELFF. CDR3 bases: TGTGCCAGCAGTTTTTACGGGGAAGGCGGGGAGCTGTTTTTT.

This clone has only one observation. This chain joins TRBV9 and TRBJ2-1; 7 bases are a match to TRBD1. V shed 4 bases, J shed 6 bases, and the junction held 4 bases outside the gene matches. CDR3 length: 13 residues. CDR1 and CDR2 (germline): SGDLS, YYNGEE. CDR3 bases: TGTGCCAGCAGCACCGGGACAGTCAATGAGCAGTTCTTC. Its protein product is CASSTGTVNEQFF. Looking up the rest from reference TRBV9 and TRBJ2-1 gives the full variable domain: DSGVTQTPKHLITATGQRVTLRCSPRSGDLSVYWYQQSLDQGLQFLIQYYNGEERAKGNILERFSAQQFPDLHSELNLSSLELGDSALYFCASSTGTVNEQFFGPGTRLTVL.

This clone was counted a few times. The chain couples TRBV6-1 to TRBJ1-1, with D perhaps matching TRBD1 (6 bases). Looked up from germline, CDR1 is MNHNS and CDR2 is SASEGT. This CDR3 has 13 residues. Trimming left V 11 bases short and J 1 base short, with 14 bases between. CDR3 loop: CAYTARGNTEAFF. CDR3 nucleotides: TGTGCCTACACGGCCAGGGGGAACACTGAAGCTTTCTTT.

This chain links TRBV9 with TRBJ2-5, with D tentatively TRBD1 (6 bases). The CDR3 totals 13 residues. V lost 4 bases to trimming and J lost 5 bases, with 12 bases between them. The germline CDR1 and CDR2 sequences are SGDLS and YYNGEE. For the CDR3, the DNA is TGTGCCAGCAGCACCAGGGGTGCCGAGACCCAGTACTTC. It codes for CASSTRGAETQYF.

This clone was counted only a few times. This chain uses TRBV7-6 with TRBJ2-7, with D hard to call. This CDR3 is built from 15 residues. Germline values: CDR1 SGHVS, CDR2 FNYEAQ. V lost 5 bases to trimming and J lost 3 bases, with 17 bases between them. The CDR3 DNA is TGTGCCAGCAGCCAACAGTTGCTCCCAGGCTACGAGCAGTACTTC. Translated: CASSQQLLPGYEQYF.

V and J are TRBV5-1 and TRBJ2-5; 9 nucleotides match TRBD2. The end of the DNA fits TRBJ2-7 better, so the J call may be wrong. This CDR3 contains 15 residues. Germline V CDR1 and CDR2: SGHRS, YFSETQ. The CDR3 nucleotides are TGCGCCAGCAGCTTGGGGTCTAGCGGGGACCACGAGCAGTACTTC. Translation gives CASSLGSSGDHEQYF.

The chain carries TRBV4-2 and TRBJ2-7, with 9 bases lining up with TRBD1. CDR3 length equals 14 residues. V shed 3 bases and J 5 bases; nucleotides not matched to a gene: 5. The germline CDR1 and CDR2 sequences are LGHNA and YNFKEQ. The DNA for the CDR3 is TGTGCCAGCAGCCAGGAATGGGACAGGGACGAGCAGTACTTC. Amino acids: CASSQEWDRDEQYF.

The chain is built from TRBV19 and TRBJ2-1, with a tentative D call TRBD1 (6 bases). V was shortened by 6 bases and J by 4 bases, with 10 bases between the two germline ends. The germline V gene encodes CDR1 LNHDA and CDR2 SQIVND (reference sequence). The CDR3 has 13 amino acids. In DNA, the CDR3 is TGTGCCAGTAGCCCCCAGGGGTACAATGAGCAGTTCTTC. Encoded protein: CASSPQGYNEQFF.

The CDR3, as DNA: TGTGCCAGTCCGGCGGGTAGCTCCTACAATGAGCAGTTCTTC. It yields the protein CASPAGSSYNEQFF. The J gene is TRBJ2-1, the V gene TRBV21-1; the tabulated D call, TRBD2, remains unverified against the DNA. TRBV21-1 is designated a pseudogene. CDR3 length: 14 amino acids.

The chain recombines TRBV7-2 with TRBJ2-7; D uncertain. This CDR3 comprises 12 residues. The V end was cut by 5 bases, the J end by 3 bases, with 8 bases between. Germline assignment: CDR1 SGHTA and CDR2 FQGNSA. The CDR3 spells CASSLPGYEQYF. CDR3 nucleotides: TGTGCCAGCAGCCTCCCAGGCTACGAGCAGTACTTC. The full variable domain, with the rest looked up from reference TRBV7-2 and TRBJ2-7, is GAGVSQSPSNKVTEKGKDVELRCDPISGHTALYWYRQSLGQGLEFLIYFQGNSAPDKSGLPSDRFSAERTGGSVSTLTIQRTQQEDSAVYLCASSLPGYEQYFGPGTRLTVT.

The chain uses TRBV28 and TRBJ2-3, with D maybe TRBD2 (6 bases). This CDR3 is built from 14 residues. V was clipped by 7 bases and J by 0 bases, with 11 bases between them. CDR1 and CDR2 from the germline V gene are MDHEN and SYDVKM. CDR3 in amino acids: CASKSGGSTDTQYF. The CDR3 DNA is TGTGCCAGCAAGTCTGGGGGGAGCACAGATACGCAGTATTTT.

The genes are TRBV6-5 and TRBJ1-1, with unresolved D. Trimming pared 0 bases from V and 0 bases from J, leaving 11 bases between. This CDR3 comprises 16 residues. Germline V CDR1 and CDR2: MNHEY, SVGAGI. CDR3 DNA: TGTGCCAGCAGTTACTCGACTATAATTATGAACACTGAAGCTTTCTTT. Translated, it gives CASSYSTIIMNTEAFF.